The T cell receptor beta chain under discussion was sequenced for a study of monozygotic twins with inflammatory bowel disease. Per the germline V gene, CDR1 is SGHRS and CDR2 is YFSETQ. The CDR3 covers 16 residues. Overall study results and limits: People with IBD had fewer clonotypes in common with others than healthy twins did, especially with disease activity. No one strong IBD-associated signal or clonotype was supported.

Amplification used two nested PCRs: 15 to 20 cycles, then approximately 10 cycles, on TCRalpha/TCRbeta cDNA. Reprocessing the 5' RACE reads, TCRdb reports a single entry for every CDR3 protein and omits DNA. The sample yields 330,000 or so distinct CDR3 sequences, of which the top ten take up around 2%. About this clonotype itself: Its specificity is not known.

The sample taken for sequencing was blood. V usage is TRBV5-1 and J usage is TRBJ2-5; as DNA is missing, the TRBD1 call by TCRdb cannot be tested. This clonotype was sampled from a human donor with ulcerative colitis or Crohn's disease, or a healthy co-twin of an affected twin (not recorded which). The CDR3 here is CASSLEPGQGLETQYF.